These T cell receptor beta chains were read from a single sample in a study of control samples from healthy donors and cancer patients. Measured with immunoSEQ multiplex PCR; TCRdb has only the in-frame clones, and not every one. The table shows roughly 120,000 clones, with approximately 87% occurring only once. Sequences were obtained from blood. The origin of the receptors is a man under 40 in good health. Each CDR3 is given with its conserved first and last residue. D genes are given only for firm matches. Not every row has a clone size; where given, it reads once, few, many or a size class.

>TRBV2|-|TRBJ1-2|-
TGTGCCAGCAGCCCTGGGGGGGGGTTCTATGGCTACACCTTC
CASSPGGGFYGYTF
>TRBV29-1|-|TRBJ2-7|-
TGCAGCGTTGAAGATCCCAACGGGGAGTTAGAGTACTTC
CSVEDPNGELEYF
>TRBV6-1|-|TRBJ1-1|-
TGTGCCAGCAGTGATCCCCGGGGACGAGCTTTCTTT
CASSDPRGRAFF
>TRBV25-1|-|TRBJ1-5|-
TGTGCCAGCAGTGAATACAGGGCGGGAGGGCCCCAGCATTTT
CASSEYRAGGPQHF
>TRBV5-1|once|TRBJ2-5|-
TGCGCCAGCAGCGAACGGGCGGGGCAAGAGACCCAGTACTTC
CASSERAGQETQYF
>TRBV9|-|TRBJ2-2|-
TGTGCCAGCAGCGTAGATGATTGGGGTTACACCGGGGAGCTGTTTTTT
CASSVDDWGYTGELFF
>TRBV5-1|-|TRBJ1-5|-
TGCGCCAGCAGCTTGGCAGCAAATCAGCCCCAGCATTTT
CASSLAANQPQHF
>TRBV4-1|-|TRBJ2-7|TRBD1
TGCGCCAGCAGCCAAGATGGGACAGGGATCTACGAGCAGTACTTC
CASSQDGTGIYEQYF
>TRBV14|-|TRBJ1-4|TRBD1
TGTGCCAGCGGAAGACAGGGTTCTGAAAAACTGTTTTTT
CASGRQGSEKLFF
>TRBV29-1|-|TRBJ1-1|-
TGCAGCGTTGAACGGCAGAGGAATGGGAACACTGAAGCTTTCTTT
CSVERQRNGNTEAFF
>TRBV4-1|once|TRBJ2-3|TRBD2
TGCGCCAGCAGCCAATTCGGACTAGACGCAGATACGCAGTATTTT
CASSQFGLDADTQYF
>TRBV3-1/TRBV3-2|-|TRBJ2-5|-
TGTGCCAGCAGTCTAGGGGGGCTCCGGGAGACCCAGTACTTC
CASSLGGLRETQYF
>TRBV19|-|TRBJ1-2|-
TGTGCCAGTAGTATCGACAGCCTGTTCTATGGCTACACCTTC
CASSIDSLFYGYTF
>TRBV4-1|few|TRBJ1-5|TRBD1
TGCGCCAGCAGCCAAGATCCAGGGGGAGGTAGGCCCCAGCATTTT
CASSQDPGGGRPQHF
>TRBV19|-|TRBJ1-3|-
TGTGCCAGTAGTACCCTCGGAAACACCATATATTTT
CASSTLGNTIYF
>TRBV5-1|few|TRBJ2-7|-
TGCGCCAGCAGCTTGGAACCAGGGGAGGTCTACGAGCAGTACTTC
CASSLEPGEVYEQYF
>TRBV27|-|TRBJ1-4|-
TGTGCCAGCAGTTTGGCAGGGGAAGAAAAACTGTTTTTT
CASSLAGEEKLFF
>TRBV15|few|TRBJ1-3|-
TGTGCCACCAGCAGAGATCAAGGGCCTGGAAACACCATATATTTT
CATSRDQGPGNTIYF
>TRBV9|-|TRBJ1-5|-
TGTGCCAGCAGCCTCCGTTCAGGGGATCAGCCCCAGCATTTT
CASSLRSGDQPQHF
>TRBV5-1|-|TRBJ1-5|-
TGCGCCAGCAGCTTGGCTGCCGATCAGCCCCAGCATTTT
CASSLAADQPQHF
>TRBV2|-|TRBJ2-2|-
TGTGCCAGTGTGGGACCGCGGGGCGCCGGGGAGCTGTTTTTT
CASVGPRGAGELFF
>TRBV10-2|-|TRBJ1-2|-
TGCGCCAGCAGTCCCCAAACAGTCAACTATGGCTACACCTTC
CASSPQTVNYGYTF
>TRBV2|-|TRBJ2-2|-
TGTGCCAGCAGTGAAGGGAGGGCTAGCGATTTGAGCGGGGAGCTGTTTTTT
CASSEGRASDLSGELFF
>TRBV3-1/TRBV3-2|-|TRBJ1-2|-
TGTGCCAGCAGCACAGCAGGAGACTATGGCTACACCTTC
CASSTAGDYGYTF
>TRBV5-1|-|TRBJ1-1|-
TGCGCCAGCAGCTTACGGACCGACACTGAAGCTTTCTTT
CASSLRTDTEAFF
>TRBV5-1|-|TRBJ2-5|TRBD1
TGCGCCAGCAGCAAAGGGACAGGGGGTGCGGAGACCCAGTACTTC
CASSKGTGGAETQYF
>TRBV3-1/TRBV3-2|-|TRBJ2-3|TRBD2
TGTGCCAGCAGCCCGGGACTAGCGAGAGATACGCAGTATTTT
CASSPGLARDTQYF
>TRBV6-5|-|TRBJ1-2|-
TGTGCCAGCAGGATTCCAGGACAGCCCTATGGCTACACCTTC
CASRIPGQPYGYTF